This entry lists 25 T cell receptor beta chains sequenced from one sample in a study of vaccination effects on CD4 cells after COVID-19. Peptide-pool stimulation followed by sequencing identified expanded antigen-specific CD4+ clonotypes in the ViraFEST assay. An approximately ten-day culture period preceded the isolation of CD4+ T cells. BNT162b2 vaccine or mRNA-1273 vaccine was given to participants in two doses. Antigens of these TCRs are unknown. The repertoire was sequenced with immunoSEQ multiplex PCR; TCRdb's copy has only in-frame clones and lacks some. The data show about 24,000 clones, about four fifths seen once. The specimen was CD4+ T cells from PBMCs cultured with SARS-CoV-2 spike peptides, collected after COVID-19 vaccination. Source of these receptors: a human donor who received a COVID-19 vaccine. Some clones in this sample may be carry-over from other donors' samples.

Points on this clone: The sample carries other DNA sequences with the same CDR3. V usage is TRBV18 and J usage is TRBJ1-3, with 7 bases that match TRBD1. The V and J ends lost 4 bases and 2 bases, in that order; junction bases with no gene match: 5. Per the germline V gene, CDR1 is KGHSH and CDR2 is LQKENI. This CDR3 has 15 residues. The CDR3 DNA sequence: TGTGCCAGCTCACTAACCGGGACAGCTGGAAACACCATATATTTT. Protein: CASSLTGTAGNTIYF.

The rearrangement links TRBV5-5 to TRBJ2-3, with 8 bases identical to TRBD1. Looked up from germline, CDR1 is SGHKS and CDR2 is YYEKEE (reference sequence). The CDR3 covers 16 residues. Losses at the gene ends were 3 bases for V and 0 bases for J; bases not matched to a gene: 6. CDR3 DNA sequence: TGTGCCAGCAGCTCATCGACAGGGGCGAGCACAGATACGCAGTATTTT. Translation gives CASSSSTGASTDTQYF.

J is TRBJ2-5 and V is TRBV7-3; D remains ambiguous. The length of the CDR3 is 15 residues. V was trimmed by 2 bases and J by 5 bases, leaving 15 bases between them. Germline lookup yields CDR1 SGHTA and CDR2 FQGTGA. CDR3: CASSLGPDRLETQYF. In DNA, the CDR3 is TGTGCCAGCAGCTTAGGCCCAGATCGGTTGGAGACCCAGTACTTC.

Comments on this clone: An end of the junction does not agree with germline; a read error may underlie this. This chain uses TRBV7-2 with TRBJ2-1; the D gene is possibly TRBD1 (5 bases). CDR1 and CDR2 (germline): SGHTA, FQGNSA. CDR3 length: 13 residues. For the CDR3, the DNA is TGTGCCAGCACCTTACAGGTTAGCAATGAGCAGTTCTTC. It is translated as CASTLQVSNEQFF.

In its sample, this clone was seen once. V usage is TRBV5-1 and J usage is TRBJ2-5; 8 bases fit TRBD1. CDR3 size: 16 residues. With 1 base clipped from V and 2 bases from J, the junction kept 7 bases outside the gene matches. Germline loops: CDR1 SGHRS, CDR2 YFSETQ. The CDR3 DNA follows: TGCGCCAGCAGCTTGAGACAGGGGTGGGGGCAAGAGACCCAGTACTTC. Protein product: CASSLRQGWGQETQYF.

The chain recombines TRBV21-1 with TRBJ2-2; TRBD1, the table's D call, was not compared with the DNA. TRBV21-1 is listed as a pseudogene. The CDR3 sequence is 18 residues long. The CDR3: CASSFPCRDRANTGELFF. CDR3 DNA sequence: TGTGCCAGCAGCTTCCCCTGCCGGGACAGGGCGAACACCGGGGAGCTGTTTTTT.

This chain links TRBV7-9 with TRBJ1-1, with 8 positions matching TRBD1. The length of the CDR3 is 15 residues. V gave up 6 bases and J gave up 3 bases; unmatched junction bases: 9. Germline V gene data show CDR1 as SEHNR and CDR2 as FQNEAQ (reference sequence). The CDR3 reads CASRLRQGTHTEAFF. CDR3 coding DNA: TGTGCCAGCAGGTTACGACAGGGGACGCACACTGAAGCTTTCTTT. The full variable domain, in which reference TRBV7-9 and TRBJ1-1 provide the parts outside the CDR3, is DTGVSQNPRHKITKRGQNVTFRCDPISEHNRLYWYRQTLGQGPEFLTYFQNEAQLEKSRLLSDRFSAERPKGSFSTLEIQRTEQGDSAMYLCASRLRQGTHTEAFFGQGTRLTVV.

The CDR3 DNA follows: TGTGCCAGAACTAAGGGACCTGCTAACTATGGCTACACCTTC. Amino acids: CARTKGPANYGYTF. The chain employs TRBV2 and TRBJ1-2; D perhaps matches TRBD1 (5 bases). CDR3 length: 14 residues. Trimming took 9 bases from V and 0 from J, leaving 14 bases between them. Germline V gene sequence: CDR1 SNHLY, CDR2 FYNNEI.

Only a few counts were recorded for this clone. This sequence joins TRBV3-1 (or the pseudogene TRBV3-2) and TRBJ1-2; TRBD1 is a possible D gene (5 bases). The ends were cut back, 5 bases at V and 3 bases at J, with 10 bases in the middle. The CDR3 runs to 13 residues. Germline V gene sequence: CDR1 LGHDT, CDR2 YNNKEL (reference sequence). CDR3 protein: CASSSGTHYGYTF. In nucleotides, the CDR3 is TGTGCCAGCAGCTCCGGGACCCACTATGGCTACACCTTC.

In its sample, this clone was seen a few times. The chain's CDR3 is CASSVVDTGGSRTEAFF. The CDR3 nucleotides read TGTGCCAGCAGCGTAGTAGATACAGGGGGCTCGAGGACTGAAGCTTTCTTT. The chain employs TRBV9 and TRBJ1-1; 9 bases map to TRBD1. V shed 0 bases and J 5 bases; nucleotides not matched to a gene: 11. The CDR3 length is 17 residues. CDR1 is SGDLS and CDR2 is YYNGEE in the germline V gene.

The J gene is TRBJ2-2, the V gene TRBV6-5; a weak D match, TRBD2 (6 bases). Trimming removed 10 bases from V and 4 bases from J, with 10 bases in between. This CDR3 is built from 12 residues. Germline CDR1 reads MNHEY; CDR2 reads SVGAGI. The chain's CDR3 is CANQGGTGELFF. DNA for the CDR3: TGTGCCAATCAGGGAGGCACCGGGGAGCTGTTTTTT.

The J gene is TRBJ1-4, the V gene TRBV6-1, with 8 nucleotides matching TRBD1. After removal of 4 bases from V and 7 bases from J, the junction contained 11 bases not matched to a gene. This CDR3 is built from 16 residues. Per germline, CDR1 MNHNS and CDR2 SASEGT. The CDR3 bases are TGTGCCAGCAGTGGATACCTCCGGGACAGGTCTGAAAAACTGTTTTTT. Translation: CASSGYLRDRSEKLFF.

The V gene is TRBV5-6, the J gene TRBJ2-4; D is unclear. The germline V gene encodes CDR1 SGHDT and CDR2 YYEEEE. Trimming shortened V by 6 bases and J by 0 bases, and 13 bases separated the two germline ends. CDR3 length: 15 amino acids. The CDR3 nucleotides read TGTGCCAGCACCCCTTGGGCCGGAGCCAAAAACATTCAGTACTTC. Translated: CASTPWAGAKNIQYF. Using reference TRBV5-6 and TRBJ2-4 for the parts outside the CDR3, the full variable domain is DAGVTQSPTHLIKTRGQQVTLRCSPKSGHDTVSWYQQALGQGPQFIFQYYEEEERQRGNFPDRFSGHQFPNYSSELNVNALLLGDSALYLCASTPWAGAKNIQYFGAGTRLSVL.

This clone has more than one count but fewer than ten. The chain combines TRBV6-5 with TRBJ1-6; no clear D gene. The CDR3 runs 14 residues. The germline V gene has CDR1 MNHEY and CDR2 SVGAGI. V dropped 2 bases and J dropped 9 bases, with 11 bases sitting between them. The CDR3 protein is CASSYVPEVSPLHF. CDR3 nucleotide sequence: TGTGCCAGCAGTTACGTGCCAGAAGTTTCACCCCTCCACTTT.

The chain couples TRBV12-3 or TRBV12-4 to TRBJ2-3; D call uncertain. This CDR3 region has 13 residues. Trimming pared 3 bases from V and 5 bases from J, leaving 9 bases between. CDR3 loop: CASSFYPQDTQYF. As DNA, the CDR3 is TGTGCCAGCAGTTTCTATCCCCAAGATACGCAGTATTTT.

The J gene is TRBJ2-5, the V gene TRBV29-1; no reliable D call. This CDR3 spans 12 amino acids. Per germline, CDR1 SQVTM and CDR2 ANQGSEA. V was shortened by 1 base and J by 2 bases, with 5 bases between the two germline ends. CDR3: CSVEARQETQYF. The CDR3 nucleotides are TGCAGCGTTGAAGCCAGGCAAGAGACCCAGTACTTC.

This rearrangement joins TRBV19 to TRBJ2-1; 8 bases align to TRBD2. The J segment lost 4 bases and the V segment lost 7 bases, leaving 6 bases of the junction unmatched. CDR1 is LNHDA and CDR2 is SQIVND in the germline V gene (reference sequence). There are 14 residues in the CDR3. The DNA of the CDR3 is TGTGCCAGTATAGACGGCGGGGGGTACAATGAGCAGTTCTTC. It codes for CASIDGGGYNEQFF. The whole variable domain, remainder taken from reference TRBV19 and TRBJ2-1, is DGGITQSPKYLFRKEGQNVTLSCEQNLNHDAMYWYRQDPGQGLRLIYYSQIVNDFQKGDIAEGYSVSREKKESFPLTVTSAQKNPTAFYLCASIDGGGYNEQFFGPGTRLTVL.

The chain joins TRBV11-2 to TRBJ2-2, with D perhaps matching TRBD1 or TRBD2 (5 bases each). The CDR3 totals 17 residues. CDR1 and CDR2 from the germline V gene are SGHAT and FQNNGV. V lost 1 base to trimming and J lost 1 base, with 13 bases between them. The chain's CDR3 is CASSLVYCGGNTGELFF. DNA for the CDR3: TGTGCCAGCAGCTTAGTGTATTGTGGGGGGAACACCGGGGAGCTGTTTTTT.

V gene TRBV2 combines with J gene TRBJ2-3; D unresolved. Germline CDR1 SNHLY, CDR2 FYNNEI. Trimming removed 0 bases from V and 0 bases from J, with 7 bases in between. The CDR3 contains 15 residues. The CDR3 region has the DNA TGTGCCAGCAGTGAAGCGGCTATTAGCACAGATACGCAGTATTTT. This encodes CASSEAAISTDTQYF.

The chain links TRBV3-1 (or the pseudogene TRBV3-2) to TRBJ1-3; D may be TRBD1 (5 bases). Trimming shortened V by 4 bases and J by 0 bases, and 16 bases separated the two germline ends. The CDR3 totals 17 residues. Germline V gene sequence: CDR1 LGHDT, CDR2 YNNKEL (reference sequence). The DNA of the CDR3 is TGTGCCAGCAGCCTGTATGAGACAGTAAACTCTGGAAACACCATATATTTT. Translation gives CASSLYETVNSGNTIYF.

The rearrangement joins TRBV3-1 (or the pseudogene TRBV3-2) to TRBJ2-3; no clear D gene. There are 15 residues in the CDR3. V was clipped by 0 bases and J by 5 bases, with 12 bases between them. Per germline, CDR1 LGHDT and CDR2 YNNKEL (reference sequence). This CDR3 reads CASSQDGWAGDTQYF. The CDR3 nucleotides read TGTGCCAGCAGCCAAGATGGGTGGGCCGGAGATACGCAGTATTTT.

The rearrangement joins TRBV19 to TRBJ1-2, with unresolved D. CDR1 is LNHDA and CDR2 is SQIVND in the germline V gene (reference sequence). V was shortened by 3 bases and J by 5 bases, with 13 bases between the two germline ends. This CDR3 has 14 residues. The CDR3 DNA sequence: TGTGCCAGTAGTATGAAGGGCAAACGGTATGGCTACACCTTC. Translation gives CASSMKGKRYGYTF. The variable domain in full, with the rest retrieved from reference TRBV19 and TRBJ1-2, is DGGITQSPKYLFRKEGQNVTLSCEQNLNHDAMYWYRQDPGQGLRLIYYSQIVNDFQKGDIAEGYSVSREKKESFPLTVTSAQKNPTAFYLCASSMKGKRYGYTFGSGTRLTVV.

This rearrangement joins TRBV28 to TRBJ1-4; 7 nucleotides align to TRBD1. Germline CDR1 is MDHEN and CDR2 is SYDVKM. The V segment lost 5 bases and the J segment 4 bases; nucleotides outside the gene matches: 4. The CDR3 extends over 14 amino acids. The DNA of the CDR3 is TGTGCCAGCAGTGTGTGGGACAGTAATGAAAAACTGTTTTTT. This codes for CASSVWDSNEKLFF.

This rearrangement joins TRBV28 to TRBJ1-2; D perhaps matches TRBD1 (6 bases). Trimming took off 7 bases at V and 2 bases at J, with 14 bases between the two ends. Germline CDR1 is MDHEN and CDR2 is SYDVKM. The CDR3 is 14 amino acids. This CDR3 reads CASTPGGGNYGYTF. The CDR3 DNA reads as TGTGCCAGCACCCCGGGGGGGGGCAACTATGGCTACACCTTC.

This clone appeared a few times. The chain carries TRBV6-6 and TRBJ1-4; D call uncertain. V was cut by 8 bases and J by 5 bases, with 9 bases left in between. CDR1 and CDR2 (germline): MNHNY, SVGAGI (reference sequence). The CDR3 totals 12 residues. The CDR3 is CASAMANEKLFF. CDR3 DNA: TGTGCCAGCGCTATGGCGAATGAAAAACTGTTTTTT.